These 18 T cell receptor beta chains were sequenced from one sample in a study of cytotoxic CD8 clonotypes in ibrutinib-treated CLL. Assay used: immunoSEQ multiplex PCR; TCRdb lists only in-frame clones, some missing. The profile shows some 140,000 clones, around four fifths of them singletons. Here the sequenced sample was PBMCs, taken after 24 months of ibrutinib treatment. Receptors were obtained from a human donor with chronic lymphocytic leukemia.

This chain connects TRBV4-3 to TRBJ2-3; a possible D gene is TRBD2 (5 bases). The CDR3 extends over 14 amino acids. V gave up 3 bases and J gave up 5 bases, with 12 bases separating them. Germline V gene lookup returns CDR1 LGHNA and CDR2 YSLEER. CDR3 DNA: TGCGCCAGCAGCCACCTCGGGGTAGAAGATACGCAGTATTTT. Translation gives CASSHLGVEDTQYF.

V is TRBV5-5 and J is TRBJ1-2; tentatively, D is TRBD1 (6 bases). V gave up 4 bases and J gave up 2 bases, with 9 bases separating them. Germline values: CDR1 SGHKS, CDR2 YYEKEE (reference sequence). CDR3 length: 13 residues. Here the CDR3 DNA reads TGTGCCAGCAGCGTTCAGGGGAACTATGGCTACACCTTC. Protein: CASSVQGNYGYTF.

CDR3 bases: TGCGCCAGCAGCATGGACGGGGTCACTAACTATGGCTACACCTTC. The encoded protein is CASSMDGVTNYGYTF. The chain recombines TRBV5-1 with TRBJ1-2; D not certain. This CDR3 region has 15 residues. V was shortened by 4 bases and J by 0 bases, with 13 bases between the two germline ends. Germline V CDR1 and CDR2: SGHRS, YFSETQ.

This chain connects TRBV28 to TRBJ1-4; weak D call: TRBD1 (5 bases). Between the trimmed V and J ends, which lost 3 bases and 11 bases, there was a span of 16 bases. Germline loops: CDR1 MDHEN, CDR2 SYDVKM. This CDR3 has 14 amino acids. This CDR3 reads CASSLRGLEVKLFF. The CDR3 DNA sequence: TGTGCCAGCAGTTTGAGGGGCCTAGAAGTCAAACTGTTTTTT.

V and J are TRBV5-4 and TRBJ1-2, with no clear D. Trimming removed 0 bases from V and 1 base from J, with 13 bases in between. CDR1 and CDR2 (germline): SGHNT, YYREEE (reference sequence). The CDR3 covers 16 residues. CDR3 amino acids: CASSLGAAKVNYGYTF. CDR3 in DNA: TGTGCCAGCAGCTTGGGGGCAGCCAAGGTTAACTATGGCTACACCTTC.

The genes are TRBV7-9 and TRBJ2-2; D gene unclear. This CDR3 comprises 11 residues. Looked up from germline, CDR1 is SEHNR and CDR2 is FQNEAQ (reference sequence). V was clipped by 2 bases and J by 8 bases, with 3 bases between them. CDR3 nucleotides: TGTGCCAGCAGCTTATTGGGGGAGCTGTTTTTT. This translates into CASSLLGELFF.

The chain uses TRBV6-5 and TRBJ1-2, with 7 bases identical to TRBD1. CDR3 length: 13 residues. The germline V gene encodes CDR1 MNHEY and CDR2 SVGAGI. Trimming took 6 bases from V and 7 from J; bases not matched to a gene: 8. CDR3 sequence: CASRHDRDSGYTF. DNA of the CDR3: TGTGCCAGCAGACACGACAGGGACTCTGGCTACACCTTC.

This clone was seen just once. This rearrangement joins TRBV7-9 to TRBJ1-2; no definite D call. The V gene's germline CDR1 is SEHNR and CDR2 FQNEAQ (reference sequence). V was clipped by 2 bases and J by 6 bases, with 7 bases between them. The CDR3 has 12 amino acids. This CDR3 reads CASSLSLDGYTF. In DNA form, the CDR3 reads TGTGCCAGCAGCTTATCGCTGGATGGCTACACCTTC.

The chain links TRBV29-1 to TRBJ2-2; 12 nucleotides align to TRBD2. V was pared by 2 bases and J by 4 bases, with 8 bases of the junction left unmatched. The CDR3 has 17 amino acids. Germline V gene lookup returns CDR1 SQVTM and CDR2 ANQGSEA. This CDR3 reads CSVEKGTSGGPTGELFF. DNA of the CDR3: TGCAGCGTTGAAAAGGGAACTAGCGGGGGGCCCACCGGGGAGCTGTTTTTT.

The chain recombines TRBV21-1 with TRBJ1-2; TRBD1, the table's D call, lacks a check against the DNA. TRBV21-1 is assigned pseudogene status. This CDR3 contains 19 residues. CDR3 in amino acids: CASSKYSIFRDTTNYGYTF. DNA of the CDR3: TGTGCCAGCAGCAAATATTCAATCTTCCGGGACACCACTAACTATGGCTACACCTTC.

V usage is TRBV29-1 and J usage is TRBJ2-1, with 9 positions matching TRBD2. Germline-derived CDR1 and CDR2 are SQVTM and ANQGSEA. This CDR3 contains 15 residues. Trimming at V came to 5 bases and at J to 2 bases, leaving 7 bases not matched to a gene. The CDR3 DNA reads TGCAGCGTTCAGGGCGGGGGGGCACCCTACAATGAGCAGTTCTTC. This codes for CSVQGGGAPYNEQFF.

The V call is TRBV2, the J call TRBJ1-5; 7 nucleotides agree with TRBD1. The CDR3 contains 17 residues. V gave up 3 bases and J gave up 3 bases; unmatched junction bases: 11. Looked up from germline, CDR1 is SNHLY and CDR2 is FYNNEI. CDR3 loop: CASSDPLGQLPNQPQHF. CDR3 DNA: TGTGCCAGCAGTGATCCCCTGGGACAGCTACCCAATCAGCCCCAGCATTTT. The variable domain in full, completed from reference TRBV2 and TRBJ1-5, reads EPEVTQTPSHQVTQMGQEVILRCVPISNHLYFYWYRQILGQKVEFLVSFYNNEISEKSEIFDDQFSVERPDGSNFTLKIRSTKLEDSAMYFCASSDPLGQLPNQPQHFGDGTRLSIL.

The chain combines TRBV21-1 with TRBJ2-1; TRBD1, as called in the table, went unchecked against the DNA. TRBV21-1 is recorded as a pseudogene. This CDR3 region has 15 residues. CDR3 sequence reads: CASNNTGQGKGEQFF. As DNA, the CDR3 is TGTGCCAGCAACAATACGGGACAGGGTAAAGGTGAGCAGTTCTTC.

The chain combines TRBV5-1 with TRBJ2-5; the match to TRBD1 covers 7 bases. The germline gives CDR1 SGHRS, CDR2 YFSETQ. V shed 0 bases and J 1 base; nucleotides not matched to a gene: 3. CDR3 length: 15 residues. CDR3 region: CASSLGDSSQETQYF. CDR3 sequence (DNA): TGCGCCAGCAGCTTGGGGGACAGTAGCCAAGAGACCCAGTACTTC.

This chain uses TRBV5-4 with TRBJ2-5, with TRBD2 matching 10 bases. CDR3 length equals 15 residues. With V trimmed by 4 bases and J by 5 bases, 8 bases remained unmatched. Germline CDR1 and CDR2: SGHNT and YYREEE (reference sequence). Here the CDR3 DNA reads TGTGCCAGCAGCACCCGACTAGCGGGTCCCGAGACCCAGTACTTC. Translating gives CASSTRLAGPETQYF. Full variable domain (remainder filled in from reference TRBV5-4 and TRBJ2-5): ETGVTQSPTHLIKTRGQQVTLRCSSQSGHNTVSWYQQALGQGPQFIFQYYREEENGRGNFPPRFSGLQFPNYSSELNVNALELDDSALYLCASSTRLAGPETQYFGPGTRLLVL.

The chain couples TRBV6-5 to TRBJ1-2; no clear D. Germline V CDR1 and CDR2: MNHEY, SVGAGI. The CDR3 spans 14 residues. V was trimmed by 4 bases and J by 13 bases, leaving 22 bases between them. CDR3 protein: CASSSNYPITRGTF. For the CDR3, the DNA is TGTGCCAGCAGTTCTAACTACCCGATTACTCGCGGCACCTTC.

The chain employs TRBV7-2 and TRBJ1-1, with D perhaps TRBD1 (6 bases). Germline CDR1 SGHTA, CDR2 FQGNSA. The CDR3 is 14 residues long. Between the trimmed V and J ends, which lost 3 bases and 1 base, there was a span of 9 bases. CDR3 sequence: CASSFDRTNTEAFF. The CDR3 DNA sequence: TGTGCCAGCAGCTTCGACAGGACGAACACTGAAGCTTTCTTT.

The genes are TRBV4-3 and TRBJ2-1; D may be TRBD2 (6 bases). The V end was cut by 0 bases, the J end by 4 bases, with 10 bases between. Germline loops: CDR1 LGHNA, CDR2 YSLEER. The CDR3 covers 15 residues. The CDR3 protein is CASSQETGGYNEQFF. Here the CDR3 DNA reads TGCGCCAGCAGCCAAGAAACCGGGGGATACAATGAGCAGTTCTTC.